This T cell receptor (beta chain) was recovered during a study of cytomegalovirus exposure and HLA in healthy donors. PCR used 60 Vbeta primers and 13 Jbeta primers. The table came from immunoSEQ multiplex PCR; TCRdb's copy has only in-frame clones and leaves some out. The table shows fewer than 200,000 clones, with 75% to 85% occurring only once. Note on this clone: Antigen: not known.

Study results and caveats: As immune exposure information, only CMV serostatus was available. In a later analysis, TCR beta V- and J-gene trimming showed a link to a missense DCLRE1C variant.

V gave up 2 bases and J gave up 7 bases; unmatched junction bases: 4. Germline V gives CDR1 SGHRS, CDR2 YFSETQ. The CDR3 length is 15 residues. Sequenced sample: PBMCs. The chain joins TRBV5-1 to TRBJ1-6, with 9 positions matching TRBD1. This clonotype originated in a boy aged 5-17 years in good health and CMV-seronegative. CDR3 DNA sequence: TGCGCCAGCAGCTTAGGGACAGGGCCCAATTCACCCCTCCACTTT. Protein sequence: CASSLGTGPNSPLHF.